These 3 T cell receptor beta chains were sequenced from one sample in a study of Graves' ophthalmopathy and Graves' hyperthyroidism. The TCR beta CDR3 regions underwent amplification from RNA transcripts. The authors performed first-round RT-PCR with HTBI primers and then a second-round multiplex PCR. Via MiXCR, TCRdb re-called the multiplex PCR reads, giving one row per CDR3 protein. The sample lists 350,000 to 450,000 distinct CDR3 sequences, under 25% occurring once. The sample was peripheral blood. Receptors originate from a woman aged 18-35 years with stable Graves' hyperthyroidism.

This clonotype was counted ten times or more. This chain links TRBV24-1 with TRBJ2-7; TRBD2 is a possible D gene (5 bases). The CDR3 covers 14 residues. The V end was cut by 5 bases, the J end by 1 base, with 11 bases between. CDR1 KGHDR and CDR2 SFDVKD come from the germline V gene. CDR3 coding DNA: TGTGCCACCAGTGGCGGACCGGGGTCCTACGAGCAGTACTTC. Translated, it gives CATSGGPGSYEQYF.

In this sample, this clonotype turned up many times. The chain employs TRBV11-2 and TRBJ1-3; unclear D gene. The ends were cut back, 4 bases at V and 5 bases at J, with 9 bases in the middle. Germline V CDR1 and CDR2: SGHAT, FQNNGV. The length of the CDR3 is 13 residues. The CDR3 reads CASSSQRRNTIYF. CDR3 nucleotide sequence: TGTGCCAGCAGCTCCCAAAGAAGAAACACCATATATTTT.

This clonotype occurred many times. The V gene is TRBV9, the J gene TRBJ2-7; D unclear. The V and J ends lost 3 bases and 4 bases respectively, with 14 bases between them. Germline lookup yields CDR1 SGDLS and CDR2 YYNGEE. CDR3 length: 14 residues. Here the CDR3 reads CASSGGINSYEQYF. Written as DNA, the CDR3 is TGTGCCAGCAGCGGTGGGATCAACTCTTACGAGCAGTACTTC. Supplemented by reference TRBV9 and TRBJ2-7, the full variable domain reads DSGVTQTPKHLITATGQRVTLRCSPRSGDLSVYWYQQSLDQGLQFLIQYYNGEERAKGNILERFSAQQFPDLHSELNLSSLELGDSALYFCASSGGINSYEQYFGPGTRLTVT.